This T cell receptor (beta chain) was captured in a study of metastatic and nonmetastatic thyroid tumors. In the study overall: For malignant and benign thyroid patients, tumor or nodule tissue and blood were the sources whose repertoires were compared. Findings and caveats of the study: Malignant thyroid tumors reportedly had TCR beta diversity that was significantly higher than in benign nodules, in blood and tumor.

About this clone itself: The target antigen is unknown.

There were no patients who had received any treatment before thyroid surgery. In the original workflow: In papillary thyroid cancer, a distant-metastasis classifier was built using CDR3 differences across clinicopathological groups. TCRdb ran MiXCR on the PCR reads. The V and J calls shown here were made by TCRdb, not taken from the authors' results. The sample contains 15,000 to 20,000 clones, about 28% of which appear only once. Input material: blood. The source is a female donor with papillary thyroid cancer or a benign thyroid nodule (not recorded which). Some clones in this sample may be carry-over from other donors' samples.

This CDR3 reads CASSQENEQYF. DNA of the CDR3: TGCGCCAGCAGCCAAGAGAACGAGCAGTACTTC. V and J are TRBV4-1 and TRBJ2-7; no reliable D call. The V gene's germline CDR1 is MGHRA and CDR2 YSYEKL. This CDR3 has 11 amino acids. Trimming took off 0 bases at V and 5 bases at J, with 2 bases between the two ends.